This T cell receptor (beta chain) was recorded in a study of molecular identifiers for immune sequencing clone quantification. TCRdb processed the PCR reads anew with MiXCR; each CDR3 protein has one entry. The repertoire consists of 600,000 to 650,000 distinct CDR3 sequences, with about 20% occurring once and the leading ten covering 0.85%. Germline loops: CDR1 GTSNPN, CDR2 SVGIG (reference sequence). Trimming took off 5 bases at V and 1 base at J, with 3 bases between the two ends. This CDR3 contains 12 residues. The clonotype was recovered from a human donor in good health. Some libraries in this study had Jurkat cell RNA spiked in. This chain connects TRBV30 to TRBJ2-6; D not resolved. Sequencing was done on a sample of naive CD8+ T cells from blood, with Jurkat cell RNA spiked in. Subset meaning: FACS-sorted CD8+CD4-CCR7+CD45RA+ naive T cells. The CDR3 coding sequence is TGTGCCTGGGGGTCTGGGGCCAACGTCCTGACTTTC. Protein: CAWGSGANVLTF.